This T cell receptor (beta chain) emerged from a study of blood T cell repertoires in COVID-19 (TCRdb year 2020). Context from the whole study: Collaborator samples came from the United States, Italy and Spain and covered acute and convalescent phases of COVID-19. The material from the prospective study consisted of cDNA or gDNA derived from T cells, B-cell-depleted T cells, or PBMCs. Deeply sampled blood TCRbeta repertoires from subjects exposed to, actively infected with, or recovered from COVID-19 were included in the dataset. A freely available public database, intended as a resource for researchers studying the immune response to SARS-CoV-2, is where the repertoires were released. Samples were obtained from the ongoing ImmuneRACE study (first 160 participants) and from about 1,300 subjects provided by 6 global collaborators. Nearly every sample came with metadata listing a de-identified subject ID, COVID-19 status, age in years and sex. Where available, HLA class I and class II types were taken from metadata supplied by the sample provider and were not determined by assay-based typing.

To note about this clone: Its binding antigen is unknown. It has no much larger one-base neighbor in the sample; base qualities were not kept.

The study at large found these results: How much clinical and demographic metadata was included differed by source and by participant, and the metadata was provided uncurated.

The CDR3 starts with the cysteine, ends with the phenylalanine, and has 11 residues. Left in the record is the CDR3 DNA by itself, 33 bases read in frame from the first base. The germline V gene (reference sequence) yields DFQATT for CDR1 and SNEGSKA for CDR2. V loses 5 bases of germline sequence and J loses 3 bases, and the interval between the two ends is 7 bases. The immunoSEQ Assay, a bias-controlled multiplex PCR, was used to amplify TCRbeta CDR3 regions from genomic DNA. Processing in the source paper ran as follows. Within the assay, amplification of reference gene primers was used to estimate how many nucleated cells each sample contained. To quantify the absolute abundance of each unique TCRbeta CDR3 rearrangement, sequence reads were collapsed and filtered. For each sample, productive Simpson clonality was calculated as the square root of Simpson's diversity index across productive rearrangements. The source is immuneACCESS, and TCRdb retained only in-frame sequences with V and J called. Part of the clones is not carried over; for the studies checked, unresolved V genes explain less than half of this, and the remainder is unexplained. V and J calls plus clone size are reproduced from that table; the DNA served to infer D and trimming. The sample contains about 110,000 clones, roughly four fifths of them found a single time. The ten top clones hold approximately 15% of the sample.

Each collaborating institution followed its own protocols to collect whole blood in K2EDTA tubes. For TCRbeta analysis, collaborators shipped samples in one of three forms: frozen whole blood, isolated PBMCs, or DNA extracted from either of those sample types. The sequence links TRBV20-1 to TRBJ2-5, with no confidently assigned D gene. The source is a woman of 80 years or more with acute or convalescent COVID-19. Sequenced sample: peripheral blood. The DNA reads TGCAGTGCTCCTGACAAAGAGACCCAGTACTTC. Its protein reads: CSAPDKETQYF.